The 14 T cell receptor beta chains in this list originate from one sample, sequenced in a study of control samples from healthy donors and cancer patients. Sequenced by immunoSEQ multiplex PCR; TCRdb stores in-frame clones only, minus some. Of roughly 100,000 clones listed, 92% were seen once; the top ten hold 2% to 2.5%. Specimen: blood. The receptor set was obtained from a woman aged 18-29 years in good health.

CDR3 in amino acids: CASSTGAIITFGEQFF. CDR3 DNA: TGTGCCAGTAGTACAGGGGCCATTATTACCTTTGGTGAGCAGTTCTTC. The rearrangement joins TRBV19 to TRBJ2-1; TRBD1 is a possible D gene (6 bases). Trimming took 4 bases from V and 9 from J, leaving 22 bases between them. There are 16 residues in the CDR3. The germline V gene encodes CDR1 LNHDA and CDR2 SQIVND (reference sequence). The complete variable domain, with remaining parts taken from reference TRBV19 and TRBJ2-1, reads DGGITQSPKYLFRKEGQNVTLSCEQNLNHDAMYWYRQDPGQGLRLIYYSQIVNDFQKGDIAEGYSVSREKKESFPLTVTSAQKNPTAFYLCASSTGAIITFGEQFFGPGTRLTVL.

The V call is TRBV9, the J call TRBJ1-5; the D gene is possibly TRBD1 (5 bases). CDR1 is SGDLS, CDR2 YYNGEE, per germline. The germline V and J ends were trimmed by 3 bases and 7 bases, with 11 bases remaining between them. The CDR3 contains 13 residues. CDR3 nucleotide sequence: TGTGCCAGCAGCGACGGACCAGGGCAGCCCCAGCATTTT. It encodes CASSDGPGQPQHF.

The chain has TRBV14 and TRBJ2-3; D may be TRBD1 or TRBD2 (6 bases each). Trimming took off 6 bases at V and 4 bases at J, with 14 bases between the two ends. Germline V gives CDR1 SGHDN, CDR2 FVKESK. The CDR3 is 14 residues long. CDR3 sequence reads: CASRKSGGPDTQYF. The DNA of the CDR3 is TGTGCCAGCAGAAAAAGTGGGGGGCCAGATACGCAGTATTTT.

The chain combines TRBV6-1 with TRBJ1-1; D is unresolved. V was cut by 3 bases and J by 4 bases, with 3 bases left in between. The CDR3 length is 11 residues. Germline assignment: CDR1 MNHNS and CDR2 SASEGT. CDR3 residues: CASSEVTEAFF. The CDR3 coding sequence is TGTGCCAGCAGTGAGGTCACTGAAGCTTTCTTT.

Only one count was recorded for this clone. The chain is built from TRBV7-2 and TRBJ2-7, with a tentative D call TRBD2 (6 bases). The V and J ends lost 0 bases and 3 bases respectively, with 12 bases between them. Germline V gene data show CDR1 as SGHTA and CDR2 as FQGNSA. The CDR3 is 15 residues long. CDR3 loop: CASSLALGGGYEQYF. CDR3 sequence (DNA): TGTGCCAGCAGCTTAGCCTTGGGGGGAGGCTACGAGCAGTACTTC.

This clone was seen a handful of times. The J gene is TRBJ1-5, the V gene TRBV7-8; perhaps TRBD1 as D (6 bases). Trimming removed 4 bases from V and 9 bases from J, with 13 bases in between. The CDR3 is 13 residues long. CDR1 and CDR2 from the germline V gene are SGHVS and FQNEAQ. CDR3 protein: CASSYQGPRPQHF. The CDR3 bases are TGTGCCAGCAGCTATCAGGGGCCGCGGCCCCAGCATTTT.

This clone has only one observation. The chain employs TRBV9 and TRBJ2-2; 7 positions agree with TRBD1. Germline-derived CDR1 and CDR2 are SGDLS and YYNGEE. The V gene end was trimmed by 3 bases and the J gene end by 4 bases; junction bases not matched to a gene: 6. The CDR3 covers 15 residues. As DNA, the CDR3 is TGTGCCAGCAGCGCCTGGGACAGACCCACCGGGGAGCTGTTTTTT. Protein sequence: CASSAWDRPTGELFF.

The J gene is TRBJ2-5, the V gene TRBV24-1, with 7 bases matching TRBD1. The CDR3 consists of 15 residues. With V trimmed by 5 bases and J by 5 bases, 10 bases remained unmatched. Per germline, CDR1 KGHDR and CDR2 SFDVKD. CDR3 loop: CATSVATGLLETQYF. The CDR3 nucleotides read TGTGCCACCAGTGTAGCGACAGGGTTGTTGGAGACCCAGTACTTC.

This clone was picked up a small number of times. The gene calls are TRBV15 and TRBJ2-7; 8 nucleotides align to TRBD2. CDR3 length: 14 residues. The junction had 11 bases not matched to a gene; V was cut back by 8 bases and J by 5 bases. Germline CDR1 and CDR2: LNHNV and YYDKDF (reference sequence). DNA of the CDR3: TGTGCCACCTCTCGGGAGGGCGTGGACAACGAGCAGTACTTC. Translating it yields CATSREGVDNEQYF.

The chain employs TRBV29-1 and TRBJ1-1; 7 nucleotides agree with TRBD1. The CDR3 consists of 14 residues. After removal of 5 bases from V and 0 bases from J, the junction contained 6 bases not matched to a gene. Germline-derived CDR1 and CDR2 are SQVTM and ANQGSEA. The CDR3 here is CSVQGQRMNTEAFF. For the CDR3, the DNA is TGCAGCGTTCAGGGACAGAGAATGAACACTGAAGCTTTCTTT.

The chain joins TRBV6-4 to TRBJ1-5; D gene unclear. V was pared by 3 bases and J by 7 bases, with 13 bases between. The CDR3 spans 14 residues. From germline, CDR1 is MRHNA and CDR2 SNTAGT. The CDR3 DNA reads TGTGCCAGCAGTGAAAGGAGAGGTGACCAGCCCCAGCATTTT. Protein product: CASSERRGDQPQHF.

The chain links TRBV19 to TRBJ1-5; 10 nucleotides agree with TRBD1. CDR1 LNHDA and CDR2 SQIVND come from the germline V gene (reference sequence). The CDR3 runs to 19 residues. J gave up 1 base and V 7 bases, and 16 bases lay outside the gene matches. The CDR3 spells CASTTWGQGIGESNQPQHF. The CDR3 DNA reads TGTGCCAGTACCACATGGGGACAGGGGATCGGTGAGAGCAATCAGCCCCAGCATTTT.

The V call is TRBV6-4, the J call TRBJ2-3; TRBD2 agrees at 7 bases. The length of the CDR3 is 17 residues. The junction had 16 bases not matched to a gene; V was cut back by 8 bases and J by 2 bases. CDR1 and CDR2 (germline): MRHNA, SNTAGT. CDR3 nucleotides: TGTGCCAGCTCCGAACGTCCGGGAGGACCGAACACAGATACGCAGTATTTT. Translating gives CASSERPGGPNTDTQYF.

The CDR3 here is CASSPPSRLWEQFF. Here the CDR3 DNA reads TGTGCCAGCTCACCACCTTCCCGTCTATGGGAGCAGTTCTTC. V usage is TRBV18 and J usage is TRBJ2-1; D is uncertain. Germline V CDR1 and CDR2: KGHSH, LQKENI. Trimming shortened V by 0 bases and J by 10 bases, and 13 bases separated the two germline ends. CDR3 length equals 14 residues. The full variable domain, rest sourced from reference TRBV18 and TRBJ2-1, is NAGVMQNPRHLVRRRGQEARLRCSPMKGHSHVYWYRQLPEEGLKFMVYLQKENIIDESGMPKERFSAEFPKEGPSILRIQQVVRGDSAAYFCASSPPSRLWEQFFGPGTRLTVL.